These 5 T cell receptor beta chains were all obtained from the same sample, sequenced in a study of blood T cell repertoires in COVID-19. The data were produced by immunoSEQ multiplex PCR, yet TCRdb's version contains in-frame clones alone and is incomplete. The sample shows more than 30,000 clones, 80% of them seen only once. The sequenced material came from peripheral blood. Receptors originate from a woman between 70 and 85 years old with acute or convalescent COVID-19.

The chain couples TRBV4-1 to TRBJ1-4; 7 bases align to TRBD1. The V gene end was trimmed by 5 bases and the J gene end by 4 bases; junction bases not matched to a gene: 4. CDR1 MGHRA and CDR2 YSYEKL come from the germline V gene. CDR3 length: 14 amino acids. As DNA, the CDR3 is TGCGCCAGCAGCTCCGGGACAGTTAATGAAAAACTGTTTTTT. Translation: CASSSGTVNEKLFF.

The chain employs TRBV4-2 and TRBJ2-1, with 8 bases matching TRBD2. The length of the CDR3 is 17 residues. Trimming cost V 0 bases and J 5 bases; bases outside gene matches: 9. CDR1 and CDR2 (germline): LGHNA, YNFKEQ. The CDR3 DNA reads as TGTGCCAGCAGCCAAGAACCGAGACTAGCGCCAAACAATGAGCAGTTCTTC. Translated: CASSQEPRLAPNNEQFF.

This clone was seen once. The V gene is TRBV18, the J gene TRBJ1-1; 7 nucleotides line up with TRBD1. Trimming took 6 bases from V and 4 from J; bases not matched to a gene: 14. Germline V gene sequence: CDR1 KGHSH, CDR2 LQKENI. CDR3 length: 16 residues. CDR3 protein: CASSPLIAQGVTEAFF. In DNA, the CDR3 is TGTGCCAGCTCGCCTCTCATAGCCCAGGGGGTCACTGAAGCTTTCTTT.

CDR3 residues: CASSTITSGAGVNEQFF. Here the CDR3 DNA reads TGTGCCAGCAGCACCATTACTAGCGGTGCCGGAGTCAATGAGCAGTTCTTC. The chain is built from TRBV11-2 and TRBJ2-1; 8 bases are a match to TRBD2. The CDR3 has 17 residues. V lost 5 bases and J lost 6; bases outside the gene matches: 15. CDR1 and CDR2 from the germline V gene are SGHAT and FQNNGV.

The chain links TRBV2 to TRBJ2-7; D not resolved. Trimming removed 3 bases from V and 3 bases from J, with 9 bases in between. Germline CDR1 is SNHLY and CDR2 is FYNNEI. There are 13 residues in the CDR3. CDR3 sequence: CASSDSPLYEQYF. CDR3 in DNA: TGTGCCAGCAGTGATTCCCCACTCTACGAGCAGTACTTC.